The 10 T cell receptor beta chains below all came from one sample that was sequenced in a study of blood T cell repertoires in COVID-19. Clones were sequenced by immunoSEQ multiplex PCR, and TCRdb holds only the in-frame ones, with some missing. The sample lists around 450,000 clones; 70% to 90% were seen once. Material for sequencing was PBMCs or T cells enriched from blood (not recorded which). Receptors were obtained from a woman aged 18-30 years with acute COVID-19.

V usage is TRBV5-5 and J usage is TRBJ1-2; 9 nucleotides align to TRBD1. Germline V gene data show CDR1 as SGHKS and CDR2 as YYEKEE (reference sequence). The CDR3 totals 18 residues. Trimming cost V 4 bases and J 4 bases; bases outside gene matches: 17. The CDR3, as DNA: TGTGCCAGCAGCCGTTACCGGGACAGGGAAGGTCGTTCCTATGGCTACACCTTC. Translating it yields CASSRYRDREGRSYGYTF.

The gene calls are TRBV27 and TRBJ2-7; 7 nucleotides align to TRBD2. J lost 3 bases, V lost 2 bases, and 7 bases had no gene match. The V gene's germline CDR1 is MNHEY and CDR2 SMNVEV (reference sequence). The CDR3 runs 15 residues. As DNA, the CDR3 is TGTGCCAGCAGTTTAGAGGCGGGAGAGAACTACGAGCAGTACTTC. This gives the protein CASSLEAGENYEQYF.

The chain uses TRBV24-1 and TRBJ2-7; 8 nucleotides line up with TRBD1. The CDR3 runs 15 residues. Per germline, CDR1 KGHDR and CDR2 SFDVKD. Trimming cost V 3 bases and J 6 bases; bases outside gene matches: 9. CDR3 loop: CATSDPGDRSREQYF. The CDR3 coding sequence is TGTGCCACCAGTGATCCGGGGGACAGGTCCCGCGAGCAGTACTTC.

The chain employs TRBV18 and TRBJ1-3; no clear D. V was shortened by 2 bases and J by 0 bases, with 14 bases between the two germline ends. The germline gives CDR1 KGHSH, CDR2 LQKENI. CDR3 size: 17 residues. The CDR3 sequence is CASSPFRSQDSGNTIYF. The CDR3 DNA reads TGTGCCAGCTCACCATTTCGGTCCCAAGACTCTGGAAACACCATATATTTT.

The J gene is TRBJ2-3, the V gene TRBV10-1; no definite D call. The CDR3 contains 14 residues. Trimming stripped 2 bases from V and 6 bases from J, with 12 bases between. Germline V gene sequence: CDR1 WNHNN, CDR2 SYGVQD (reference sequence). CDR3 coding DNA: TGCGCCAGCAGTGAGGGCCCGAGGTTGGATACGCAGTATTTT. Residues: CASSEGPRLDTQYF.

The chain couples TRBV4-1 to TRBJ1-2, with no clear D. This CDR3 comprises 14 residues. Germline V lookup: CDR1 MGHRA, CDR2 YSYEKL. Trimming stripped 0 bases from V and 4 bases from J, with 9 bases between. The CDR3 spells CASSQDRSSYGYTF. The CDR3 coding sequence is TGCGCCAGCAGCCAAGACCGGTCGAGCTATGGCTACACCTTC.

DNA of the CDR3: TGTGCCAGCAGCTTAGCTTCCGGGACCCTCCACTTT. Its protein is CASSLASGTLHF. The chain carries TRBV7-6 and TRBJ1-6; D gene ambiguous. Germline V gene data show CDR1 as SGHVS and CDR2 as FNYEAQ. The CDR3 totals 12 residues. V lost 0 bases and J 14 bases, leaving 8 bases between the germline ends.

J is TRBJ2-7 and V is TRBV2; D might be TRBD2 (6 bases). The ends were cut back, 6 bases at V and 2 bases at J, with 20 bases in the middle. The CDR3 runs 16 residues. CDR1 and CDR2 (germline): SNHLY, FYNNEI. The chain's CDR3 is CASRRLRDGLTYEQYF. The CDR3 DNA sequence: TGTGCCAGCAGACGGCTCCGGGACGGACTAACCTACGAGCAGTACTTC.

V and J are TRBV20-1 and TRBJ2-3; 14 bases match TRBD2. The V gene end was trimmed by 3 bases and the J gene end by 2 bases; junction bases not matched to a gene: 4. CDR3 size: 16 residues. Germline CDR1 DFQATT, CDR2 SNEGSKA (reference sequence). The CDR3 spells CSASRLAGGPTDTQYF. The CDR3 DNA reads TGCAGTGCTAGTCGACTAGCGGGGGGGCCCACAGATACGCAGTATTTT.

This sequence joins TRBV9 and TRBJ2-1, with D possibly matching TRBD2 (6 bases). V gave up 3 bases and J gave up 1 base, with 11 bases separating them. This CDR3 contains 15 residues. Germline CDR1 and CDR2: SGDLS and YYNGEE. The CDR3 sequence is CASSERLGSYNEQFF. The CDR3 DNA sequence: TGTGCCAGCAGCGAGAGACTAGGGTCCTACAATGAGCAGTTCTTC.